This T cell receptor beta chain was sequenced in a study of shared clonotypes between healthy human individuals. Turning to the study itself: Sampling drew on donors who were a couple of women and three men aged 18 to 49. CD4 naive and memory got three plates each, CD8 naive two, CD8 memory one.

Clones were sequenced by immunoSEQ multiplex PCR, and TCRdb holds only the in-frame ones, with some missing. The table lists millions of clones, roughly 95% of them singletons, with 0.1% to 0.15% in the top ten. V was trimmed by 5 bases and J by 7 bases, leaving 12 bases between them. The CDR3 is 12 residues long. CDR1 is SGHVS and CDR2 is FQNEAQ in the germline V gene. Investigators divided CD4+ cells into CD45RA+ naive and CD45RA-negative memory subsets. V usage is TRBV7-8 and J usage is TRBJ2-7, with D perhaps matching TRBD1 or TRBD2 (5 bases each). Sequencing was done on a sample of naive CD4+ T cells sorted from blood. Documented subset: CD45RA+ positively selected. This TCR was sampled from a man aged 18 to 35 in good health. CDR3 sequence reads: CASSQVRGEQYF. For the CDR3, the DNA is TGTGCCAGCAGCCAAGTGAGGGGAGAGCAGTACTTC.